These 30 T cell receptor beta chains came from one sample sequenced in a study of CD8 T cells in ankylosing spondylitis. Findings and caveats of the study: Ankylosing spondylitis blood appeared to be characterized by a TCR beta motif of eight or nine highly homologous variants.

These TCRs are of unknown antigen specificity. TCRdb used MiXCR to reprocess the 5' RACE reads, holding one entry per CDR3 protein. Here the sample spans some 800,000 distinct CDR3 sequences, approximately 10% being singletons. The sample taken for sequencing was blood, either unsorted or a sorted T cell fraction (not recorded which). These receptors came from a male donor with ankylosing spondylitis.

In its sample, this clonotype was seen many times. The V call is TRBV5-1, the J call TRBJ2-1; 9 bases line up with TRBD1. Trimming at V came to 7 bases and at J to 4 bases, leaving 12 bases not matched to a gene. CDR1 SGHRS and CDR2 YFSETQ come from the germline V gene. The CDR3 runs to 16 residues. The CDR3, as DNA: TGCGCCAGCTTCCTGAGGCCGGGACAGGGATACAATGAGCAGTTCTTC. Residues: CASFLRPGQGYNEQFF.

This clonotype occurred a few times. The genes are TRBV10-1 and TRBJ2-2, with 10 positions matching TRBD2. The CDR3 totals 15 residues. The V gene end was trimmed by 4 bases and the J gene end by 4 bases; junction bases not matched to a gene: 3. Germline lookup yields CDR1 WNHNN and CDR2 SYGVQD (reference sequence). CDR3 sequence: CASSVLAGATGELFF. As DNA, the CDR3 is TGCGCCAGCAGTGTTCTAGCGGGAGCCACCGGGGAGCTGTTTTTT.

In this sample, this clonotype turned up a few times. This sequence joins TRBV12-3 or TRBV12-4 and TRBJ2-1; D is perhaps TRBD2 (6 bases). The V and J ends lost 6 bases and 6 bases respectively, with 15 bases between them. The CDR3 is 14 amino acids. CDR3 protein: CASRPSGEGNEQFF. In DNA, the CDR3 is TGTGCCAGCAGGCCATCGGGAGAAGGCAATGAGCAGTTCTTC.

V usage is TRBV12-3 or TRBV12-4 and J usage is TRBJ2-3, with 14 bases aligning to TRBD2. The V and J ends lost 6 bases and 3 bases, in that order; junction bases with no gene match: 11. The CDR3 contains 18 residues. CDR3 bases: TGTGCCAGCAGAAAACTACGGGGACTAGCGGGGGCAACAGATACGCAGTATTTT. Translation gives CASRKLRGLAGATDTQYF.

This clonotype was picked up one time. The gene calls are TRBV6-4 and TRBJ1-1; TRBD1 matches 7 bases. The CDR3 sequence is 10 residues long. With V trimmed by 7 bases and J by 11 bases, 4 bases remained unmatched. CDR1 MRHNA and CDR2 SNTAGT come from the germline V gene. The CDR3 protein is CASTTGRAFF. The CDR3 DNA is TGTGCCAGCACGACAGGGCGCGCTTTCTTT.

This chain uses TRBV5-1 with TRBJ2-5; D perhaps matches TRBD2 (5 bases). Germline V CDR1 and CDR2: SGHRS, YFSETQ. The V gene lost 0 bases and the J gene lost 2 bases, with 11 bases spanning the gap. The CDR3 length is 15 residues. This CDR3 reads CASSLGIRGQETQYF. In nucleotides, the CDR3 is TGCGCCAGCAGCTTGGGTATCCGGGGTCAAGAGACCCAGTACTTC.

A few counts support this clonotype. The J gene is TRBJ2-7, the V gene TRBV20-1; no reliable D call. CDR3 length equals 12 residues. The ends were cut back, 3 bases at V and 3 bases at J, with 9 bases in the middle. Germline CDR1 reads DFQATT; CDR2 reads SNEGSKA (reference sequence). CDR3 bases: TGCAGTGCTAGGGAAAATCGCTACGAGCAGTACTTC. It is translated as CSARENRYEQYF.

This clonotype was observed a few times. J is TRBJ1-6 and V is TRBV4-3; D remains ambiguous. This CDR3 comprises 17 residues. CDR1 and CDR2 from the germline V gene are LGHNA and YSLEER. V was clipped by 3 bases and J by 8 bases, with 20 bases between them. The chain's CDR3 is CASSHRWRGPIHSPLHF. The DNA of the CDR3 is TGCGCCAGCAGCCATAGGTGGCGAGGGCCAATACATTCACCCCTCCACTTT.

This clonotype has only a few counts. The chain has TRBV13 and TRBJ2-3; 7 bases are a match to TRBD1. V dropped 5 bases and J dropped 2; count of bases not matched to a gene: 4. The germline gives CDR1 PRHDT, CDR2 FYEKMQ (reference sequence). This CDR3 is built from 14 residues. CDR3 sequence (DNA): TGTGCCAGCAGCCGGGACAGATTCACAGATACGCAGTATTTT. Residues: CASSRDRFTDTQYF.

This clonotype was seen a few times. The chain uses TRBV7-2 and TRBJ1-5, with D perhaps TRBD1 (6 bases). The CDR3 has 13 amino acids. Germline values: CDR1 SGHTA, CDR2 FQGNSA. The V and J ends lost 4 bases and 11 bases respectively, with 15 bases between them. The CDR3, as DNA: TGTGCCAGCAGCTCGATAGGGGGGGTGGCCCAGCATTTT. Translated: CASSSIGGVAQHF.

This chain connects TRBV7-8 to TRBJ2-7, with a tentative D call TRBD2 (5 bases). Germline V gene data show CDR1 as SGHVS and CDR2 as FQNEAQ. Trimming cost V 5 bases and J 0 bases, with 14 bases left between them. The CDR3 length is 15 residues. The CDR3 loop reads CASSPREGSSYEQYF. CDR3 coding DNA: TGTGCCAGCAGCCCCCGGGAAGGGAGCTCCTACGAGCAGTACTTC.

The table lists this clonotype with many counts. The CDR3 reads CSLRLAGDPDTQYF. The CDR3 DNA reads as TGCAGCCTTAGGTTAGCGGGAGATCCAGATACGCAGTATTTT. The chain is built from TRBV29-1 and TRBJ2-3; 9 bases map to TRBD2. Germline-derived CDR1 and CDR2 are SQVTM and ANQGSEA. The CDR3 has 14 residues. The V and J ends lost 8 bases and 4 bases, in that order; junction bases with no gene match: 10.

The chain is built from TRBV7-9 and TRBJ2-1; 10 bases fit TRBD2. The CDR3 runs 14 residues. With V trimmed by 4 bases and J by 9 bases, 6 bases remained unmatched. The germline gives CDR1 SEHNR, CDR2 FQNEAQ (reference sequence). In DNA form, the CDR3 reads TGTGCCAGCAGCTCTTCCGGGACTAGCGCTGAGCAGTTCTTC. Translating it yields CASSSSGTSAEQFF.

This clonotype has a handful of counts. The chain recombines TRBV5-1 with TRBJ2-7; TRBD2 agrees at 7 bases. The CDR3 sequence is 14 residues long. Germline V CDR1 and CDR2: SGHRS, YFSETQ. V shed 5 bases and J 4 bases; nucleotides not matched to a gene: 9. The CDR3 loop reads CASSSGLSGYEQYF. The CDR3 DNA is TGCGCCAGCAGTTCAGGCCTTAGCGGGTACGAGCAGTACTTC.

The V gene is TRBV18, the J gene TRBJ2-1; D is unresolved. The CDR3 sequence is 17 residues long. Per the germline V gene, CDR1 is KGHSH and CDR2 is LQKENI. V was cut by 0 bases and J by 4 bases, with 16 bases left in between. The DNA for the CDR3 is TGTGCCAGCTCACCACCGGGCGTCCGCATATTTTACAATGAGCAGTTCTTC. This gives the protein CASSPPGVRIFYNEQFF.

The CDR3 region has the DNA TGTGCCAGCAGTGTACAGGTGAACACTGAAGCTTTCTTT. Its translation: CASSVQVNTEAFF. J is TRBJ1-1 and V is TRBV12-3 or TRBV12-4; possibly TRBD1 for D (5 bases). The CDR3 length is 13 residues. V was pared by 5 bases and J by 0 bases, with 7 bases between.

This clonotype was counted between two and nine times. The V call is TRBV11-1, the J call TRBJ2-6, with a possible D match to TRBD1 (5 bases). Trimming shortened V by 6 bases and J by 0 bases, and 9 bases separated the two germline ends. Germline V gives CDR1 SGHAT, CDR2 FQDESV (reference sequence). The CDR3 extends over 15 amino acids. CDR3 in DNA: TGTGCCAGCAGTCGACAGAGCTCTGGGGCCAACGTCCTGACTTTC. Its translation is CASSRQSSGANVLTF. The full variable domain, with the rest looked up from reference TRBV11-1 and TRBJ2-6, is EAEVAQSPRYKITEKSQAVAFWCDPISGHATLYWYRQILGQGPELLVQFQDESVVDDSQLPKDRFSAERLKGVDSTLKIQPAELGDSAMYLCASSRQSSGANVLTFGAGSRLTVL.

J is TRBJ2-5 and V is TRBV10-3; either TRBD1 or TRBD2 may fit D (5 bases each). The germline V and J ends were trimmed by 7 bases and 1 base, with 10 bases remaining between them. Germline assignment: CDR1 ENHRY and CDR2 SYGVKD. The length of the CDR3 is 13 residues. The CDR3 sequence is CAIKRGPQETQYF. The CDR3, as DNA: TGTGCCATCAAGAGGGGACCCCAAGAGACCCAGTACTTC.

This clonotype was recorded a few times. This rearrangement joins TRBV15 to TRBJ1-2, with D unresolved. The CDR3 runs 14 residues. Trimming cost V 3 bases and J 2 bases, with 10 bases left between them. Germline V gene sequence: CDR1 LNHNV, CDR2 YYDKDF (reference sequence). The CDR3 loop reads CATSSSVGNYGYTF. CDR3 nucleotide sequence: TGTGCCACCAGCAGTTCGGTGGGAAACTATGGCTACACCTTC.

This clonotype showed up just a few times. Given a much more abundant clone one base away, this may be a read error. The gene calls are TRBV7-3 and TRBJ1-6; 10 positions agree with TRBD1. Germline-derived CDR1 and CDR2 are SGHTA and FQGTGA. Trimming cost V 1 base and J 7 bases; bases outside gene matches: 1. The CDR3 consists of 15 residues. The CDR3: CASSLMGQGNSPLHF. The CDR3 DNA reads as TGTGCCAGCAGCTTAATGGGACAGGGGAATTCACCCCTCCACTTT.

Ten or more counts support this clonotype. V is TRBV4-2 and J is TRBJ2-7; TRBD1 or TRBD2 may be the D gene (5 bases each). The CDR3 runs 13 residues. In germline, CDR1 is LGHNA, CDR2 YNFKEQ. V lost 3 bases, J lost 0 bases, and 6 bases lay in between. CDR3: CASSQGVSYEQYF. The DNA of the CDR3 is TGTGCCAGCAGCCAGGGGGTCTCCTACGAGCAGTACTTC.

This rearrangement joins TRBV27 to TRBJ2-6; the D call may be TRBD1 or TRBD2 (5 bases each). Germline lookup yields CDR1 MNHEY and CDR2 SMNVEV (reference sequence). Between the trimmed V and J ends, which lost 4 bases and 0 bases, there was a span of 13 bases. The CDR3 loop spans 17 amino acids. CDR3 residues: CASSWGRVLSGANVLTF. CDR3 DNA sequence: TGTGCCAGCAGTTGGGGACGGGTCCTCTCTGGGGCCAACGTCCTGACTTTC.

This clonotype showed up just a few times. The V gene is TRBV24-1, the J gene TRBJ2-2; the match to TRBD2 covers 10 bases. The CDR3 is 17 residues long. After removal of 3 bases from V and 1 base from J, the junction contained 4 bases not matched to a gene. Per germline, CDR1 KGHDR and CDR2 SFDVKD. CDR3 coding DNA: TGTGCCACCAGTGATCCGCGGACTAGCGGGAACACCGGGGAGCTGTTTTTT. Amino acid sequence: CATSDPRTSGNTGELFF.

V gene TRBV6-1 combines with J gene TRBJ2-7; 10 bases match TRBD1. CDR1 and CDR2 from the germline V gene are MNHNS and SASEGT. This CDR3 is 15 amino acids long. The ends lost 5 bases at V and 2 bases at J; junction bases unmatched: 6. CDR3: CASSTGQGLTYEQYF. As DNA, the CDR3 is TGTGCCAGCAGTACGGGACAGGGGCTAACCTACGAGCAGTACTTC.

The chain uses TRBV6-5 and TRBJ1-2; D is unresolved. V was clipped by 4 bases and J by 2 bases, with 11 bases between them. The V gene's germline CDR1 is MNHEY and CDR2 SVGAGI. The CDR3 is 14 amino acids. The CDR3 spells CASSSPRTNYGYTF. The CDR3 region has the DNA TGTGCCAGCAGTTCTCCTCGTACGAACTATGGCTACACCTTC.

This clonotype has ten or more counts. The genes are TRBV7-2 and TRBJ1-3, with D possibly matching TRBD1 (6 bases). The CDR3 length is 15 residues. CDR1 SGHTA and CDR2 FQGNSA come from the germline V gene. Deletions cut 3 bases from V and 4 bases from J, with 13 bases between. The DNA of the CDR3 is TGTGCCAGCAGCTTCGGGGGGCTGACCGGAAACACCATATATTTT. Protein product: CASSFGGLTGNTIYF.

This clonotype was seen more than once but under ten times. The chain carries TRBV5-1 and TRBJ2-1; 9 bases align to TRBD1. The V gene end was trimmed by 4 bases and the J gene end by 10 bases; junction bases not matched to a gene: 6. CDR3 length: 13 residues. In germline, CDR1 is SGHRS, CDR2 YFSETQ. The CDR3 loop reads CASSGPGTGEQFF. The CDR3 DNA follows: TGCGCCAGCAGCGGGCCCGGGACAGGGGAGCAGTTCTTC.

Many counts were recorded for this clonotype. The chain carries TRBV7-2 and TRBJ1-6, with a possible D match to TRBD1 (6 bases). Germline assignment: CDR1 SGHTA and CDR2 FQGNSA. The CDR3 consists of 15 residues. Trimming took off 4 bases at V and 10 bases at J, with 17 bases between the two ends. CDR3 coding DNA: TGTGCCAGCAGCTGGGACACGCCGAAGTTCTCACCCCTCCACTTT. Translation gives CASSWDTPKFSPLHF.

In its sample, this clonotype was seen a few times. V usage is TRBV9 and J usage is TRBJ1-3; D not certain. V gave up 0 bases and J gave up 2 bases, with 9 bases separating them. CDR1 is SGDLS and CDR2 is YYNGEE in the germline V gene. This CDR3 contains 15 residues. CDR3 nucleotides: TGTGCCAGCAGCGTAGACGGCGGGCCTGGAAACACCATATATTTT. Its protein product is CASSVDGGPGNTIYF.

This chain connects TRBV20-1 to TRBJ2-1; D is uncertain. Germline values: CDR1 DFQATT, CDR2 SNEGSKA (reference sequence). The V end was cut by 2 bases, the J end by 3 bases, with 5 bases between. The CDR3 is made up of 12 amino acids. CDR3 in DNA: TGCAGTGCTAGAACACACTACAATGAGCAGTTCTTC. Translation gives CSARTHYNEQFF.